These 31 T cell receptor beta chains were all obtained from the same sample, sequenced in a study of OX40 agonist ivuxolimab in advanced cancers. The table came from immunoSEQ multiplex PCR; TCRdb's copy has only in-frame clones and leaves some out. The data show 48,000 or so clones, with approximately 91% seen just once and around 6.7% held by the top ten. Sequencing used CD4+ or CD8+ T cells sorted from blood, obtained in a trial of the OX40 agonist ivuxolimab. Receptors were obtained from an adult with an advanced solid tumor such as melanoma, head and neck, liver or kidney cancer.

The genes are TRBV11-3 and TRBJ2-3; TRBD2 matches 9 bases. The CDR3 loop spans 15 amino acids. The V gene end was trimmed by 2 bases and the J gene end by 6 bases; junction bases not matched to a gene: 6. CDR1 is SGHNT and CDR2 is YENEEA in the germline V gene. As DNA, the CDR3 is TGTGCCAGCAGCTTAAGTGCGGGGGGGATGGATACGCAGTATTTT. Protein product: CASSLSAGGMDTQYF.

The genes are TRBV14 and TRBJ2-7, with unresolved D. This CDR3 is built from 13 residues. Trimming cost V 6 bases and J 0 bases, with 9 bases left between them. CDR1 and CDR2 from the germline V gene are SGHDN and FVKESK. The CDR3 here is CASSLRNSYEQYV. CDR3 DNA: TGTGCCAGCAGTCTCAGGAACTCCTACGAGCAGTACGTC.

CDR3 bases: TGTGCCAGCAGCGGGAGCTCCAACTATGGCTACACCTTC. As protein: CASSGSSNYGYTF. This rearrangement joins TRBV7-9 to TRBJ1-2, with D hard to call. The CDR3 runs to 13 residues. Deletions cut 5 bases from V and 2 bases from J, with 9 bases between. CDR1 and CDR2 (germline): SEHNR, FQNEAQ (reference sequence). The full variable domain, its missing parts supplied by reference TRBV7-9 and TRBJ1-2, is DTGVSQNPRHKITKRGQNVTFRCDPISEHNRLYWYRQTLGQGPEFLTYFQNEAQLEKSRLLSDRFSAERPKGSFSTLEIQRTEQGDSAMYLCASSGSSNYGYTFGSGTRLTVV.

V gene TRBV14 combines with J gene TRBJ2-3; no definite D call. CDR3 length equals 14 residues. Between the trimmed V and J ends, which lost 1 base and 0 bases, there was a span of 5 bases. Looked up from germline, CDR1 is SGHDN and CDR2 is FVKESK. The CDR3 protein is CASSQGASTDTQYF. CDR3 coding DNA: TGTGCCAGCAGCCAAGGTGCCAGCACAGATACGCAGTATTTT.

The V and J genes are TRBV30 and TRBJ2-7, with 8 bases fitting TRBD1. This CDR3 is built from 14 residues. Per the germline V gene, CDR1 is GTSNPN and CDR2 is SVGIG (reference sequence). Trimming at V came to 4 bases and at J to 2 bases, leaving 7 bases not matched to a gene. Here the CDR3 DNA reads TGTGCCTGGATGACAGGGGTGGGTCCCTACGAGCAGTACTTC. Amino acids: CAWMTGVGPYEQYF.

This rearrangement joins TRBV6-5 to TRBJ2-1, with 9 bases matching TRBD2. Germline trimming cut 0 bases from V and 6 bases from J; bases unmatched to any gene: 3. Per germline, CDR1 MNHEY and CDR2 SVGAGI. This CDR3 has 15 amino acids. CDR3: CASSYSPSGVNEQFF. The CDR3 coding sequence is TGTGCCAGCAGTTACTCGCCTAGCGGGGTCAATGAGCAGTTCTTC.

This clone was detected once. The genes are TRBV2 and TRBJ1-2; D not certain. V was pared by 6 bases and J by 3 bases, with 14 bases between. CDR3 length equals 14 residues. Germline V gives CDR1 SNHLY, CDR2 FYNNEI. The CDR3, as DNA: TGTGCCAGCAGCTTGACGGGGAACGACTATGGCTACACCTTC. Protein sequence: CASSLTGNDYGYTF.

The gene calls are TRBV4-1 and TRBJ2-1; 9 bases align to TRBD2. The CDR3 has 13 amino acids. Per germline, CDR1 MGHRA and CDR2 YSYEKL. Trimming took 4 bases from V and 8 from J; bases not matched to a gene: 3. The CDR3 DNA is TGCGCCAGCAGCCTTTTAGCGGGGGATGAGCAGTTCTTC. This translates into CASSLLAGDEQFF.

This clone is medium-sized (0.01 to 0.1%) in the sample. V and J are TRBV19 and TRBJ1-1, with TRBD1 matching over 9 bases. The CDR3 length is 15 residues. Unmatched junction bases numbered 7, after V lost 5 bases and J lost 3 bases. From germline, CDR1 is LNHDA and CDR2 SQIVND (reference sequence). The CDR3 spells CASSSSDRGDTEAFF. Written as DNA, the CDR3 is TGTGCCAGTAGTTCTTCGGACAGGGGAGACACTGAAGCTTTCTTT.

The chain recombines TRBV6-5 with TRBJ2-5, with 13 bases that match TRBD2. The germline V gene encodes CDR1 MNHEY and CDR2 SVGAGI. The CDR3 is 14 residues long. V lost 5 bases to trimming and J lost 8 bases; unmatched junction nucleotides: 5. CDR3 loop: CASSQGLAGTTQYF. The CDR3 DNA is TGTGCCAGCAGTCAGGGACTAGCGGGGACCACCCAGTACTTC.

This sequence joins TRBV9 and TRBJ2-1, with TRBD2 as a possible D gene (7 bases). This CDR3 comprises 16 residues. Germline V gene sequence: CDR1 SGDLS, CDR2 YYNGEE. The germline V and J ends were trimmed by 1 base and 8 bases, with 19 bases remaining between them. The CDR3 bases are TGTGCCAGCAGCGTAAGAGGAGGGGGGGCCCTGGATGAGCAGTTCTTC. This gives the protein CASSVRGGGALDEQFF.

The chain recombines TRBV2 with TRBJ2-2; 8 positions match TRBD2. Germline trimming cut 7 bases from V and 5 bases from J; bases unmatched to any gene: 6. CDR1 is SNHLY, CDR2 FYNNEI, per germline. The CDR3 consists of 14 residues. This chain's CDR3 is CASNTGGPTGELFF. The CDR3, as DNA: TGTGCCAGCAACACGGGGGGGCCTACCGGGGAGCTGTTTTTT.

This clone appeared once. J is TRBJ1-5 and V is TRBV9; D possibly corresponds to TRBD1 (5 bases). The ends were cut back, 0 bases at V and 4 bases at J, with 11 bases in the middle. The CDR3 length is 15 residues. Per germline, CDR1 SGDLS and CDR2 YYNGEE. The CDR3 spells CASSVEGKANQPQHF. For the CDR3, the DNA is TGTGCCAGCAGCGTAGAGGGGAAGGCTAATCAGCCCCAGCATTTT. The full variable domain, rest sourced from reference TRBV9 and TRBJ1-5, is DSGVTQTPKHLITATGQRVTLRCSPRSGDLSVYWYQQSLDQGLQFLIQYYNGEERAKGNILERFSAQQFPDLHSELNLSSLELGDSALYFCASSVEGKANQPQHFGDGTRLSIL.

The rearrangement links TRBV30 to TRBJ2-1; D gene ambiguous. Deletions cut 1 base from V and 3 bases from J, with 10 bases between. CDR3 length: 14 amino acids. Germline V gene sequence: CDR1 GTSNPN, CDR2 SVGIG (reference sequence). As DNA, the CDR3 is TGTGCCTGGAGTGATGCTCTATACTACAATGAGCAGTTCTTC. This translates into CAWSDALYYNEQFF. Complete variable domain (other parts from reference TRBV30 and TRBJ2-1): SQTIHQWPATLVQPVGSPLSLECTVEGTSNPNLYWYRQAAGRGLQLLFYSVGIGQISSEVPQNLSASRPQDRQFILSSKKLLLSDSGFYLCAWSDALYYNEQFFGPGTRLTVL.

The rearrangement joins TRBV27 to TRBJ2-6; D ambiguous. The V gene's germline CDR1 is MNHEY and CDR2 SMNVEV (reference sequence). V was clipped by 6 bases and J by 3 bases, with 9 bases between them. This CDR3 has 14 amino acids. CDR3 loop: CASRRLGGANVLTF. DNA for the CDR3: TGTGCCAGCAGACGACTGGGTGGGGCCAACGTCCTGACTTTC.

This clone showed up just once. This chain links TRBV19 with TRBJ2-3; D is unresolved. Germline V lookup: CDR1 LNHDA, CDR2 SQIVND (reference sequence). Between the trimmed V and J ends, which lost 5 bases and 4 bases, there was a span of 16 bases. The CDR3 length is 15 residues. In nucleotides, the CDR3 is TGTGCCAGTAGTCCACCCCAACCCCGGGCAGATACGCAGTATTTT. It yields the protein CASSPPQPRADTQYF. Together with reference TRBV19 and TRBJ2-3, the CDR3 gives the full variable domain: DGGITQSPKYLFRKEGQNVTLSCEQNLNHDAMYWYRQDPGQGLRLIYYSQIVNDFQKGDIAEGYSVSREKKESFPLTVTSAQKNPTAFYLCASSPPQPRADTQYFGPGTRLTVL.

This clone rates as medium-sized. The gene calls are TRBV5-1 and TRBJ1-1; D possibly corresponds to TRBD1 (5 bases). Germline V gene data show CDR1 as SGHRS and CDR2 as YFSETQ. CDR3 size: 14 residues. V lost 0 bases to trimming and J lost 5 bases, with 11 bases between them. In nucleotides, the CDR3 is TGCGCCAGCAGCTTGGACATAGACAGAACTGAAGCTTTCTTT. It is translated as CASSLDIDRTEAFF.

CDR3 amino acids: CASSYGTGFTGELFF. The CDR3 bases are TGTGCCAGCAGTTACGGGACAGGGTTCACCGGGGAGCTGTTTTTT. This chain uses TRBV6-5 with TRBJ2-2; 9 bases match TRBD1. Germline-derived CDR1 and CDR2 are MNHEY and SVGAGI. The CDR3 totals 15 residues. Trimming cost V 2 bases and J 4 bases; bases outside gene matches: 2.

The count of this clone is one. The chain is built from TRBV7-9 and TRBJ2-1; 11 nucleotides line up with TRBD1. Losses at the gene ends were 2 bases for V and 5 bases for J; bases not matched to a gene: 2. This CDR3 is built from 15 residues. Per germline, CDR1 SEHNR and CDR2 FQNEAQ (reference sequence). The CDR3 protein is CASSLPGQGDNEQFF. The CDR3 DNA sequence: TGTGCCAGCAGCTTACCGGGACAGGGGGACAATGAGCAGTTCTTC. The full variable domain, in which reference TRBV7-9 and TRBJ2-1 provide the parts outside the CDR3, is DTGVSQNPRHKITKRGQNVTFRCDPISEHNRLYWYRQTLGQGPEFLTYFQNEAQLEKSRLLSDRFSAERPKGSFSTLEIQRTEQGDSAMYLCASSLPGQGDNEQFFGPGTRLTVL.

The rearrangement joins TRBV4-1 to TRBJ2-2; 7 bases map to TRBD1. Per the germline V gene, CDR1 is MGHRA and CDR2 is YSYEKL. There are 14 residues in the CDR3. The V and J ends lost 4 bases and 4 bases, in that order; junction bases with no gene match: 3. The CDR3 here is CASSRDRPTGELFF. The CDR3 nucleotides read TGCGCCAGCAGCCGGGACAGACCCACCGGGGAGCTGTTTTTT.

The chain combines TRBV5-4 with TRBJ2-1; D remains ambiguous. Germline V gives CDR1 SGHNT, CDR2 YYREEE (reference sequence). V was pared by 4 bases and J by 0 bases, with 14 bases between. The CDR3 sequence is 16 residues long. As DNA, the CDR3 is TGTGCCAGCAGCGGTCCTGGATTTAGCTCCTACAATGAGCAGTTCTTC. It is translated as CASSGPGFSSYNEQFF.

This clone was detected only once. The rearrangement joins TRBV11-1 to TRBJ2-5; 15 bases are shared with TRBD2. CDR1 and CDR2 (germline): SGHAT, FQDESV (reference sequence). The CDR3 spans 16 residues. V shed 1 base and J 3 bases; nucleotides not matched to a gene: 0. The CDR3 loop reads CASSLGTSGGEETQYF. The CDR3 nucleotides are TGTGCCAGCAGCTTAGGGACTAGCGGGGGGGAAGAGACCCAGTACTTC.

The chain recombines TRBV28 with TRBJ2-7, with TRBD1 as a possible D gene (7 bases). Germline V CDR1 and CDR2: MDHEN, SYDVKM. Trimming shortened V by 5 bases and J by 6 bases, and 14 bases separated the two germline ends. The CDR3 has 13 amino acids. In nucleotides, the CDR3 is TGTGCCAGCAGTGAGACAGGGACTTCCGAGCAGTACGTC. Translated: CASSETGTSEQYV.

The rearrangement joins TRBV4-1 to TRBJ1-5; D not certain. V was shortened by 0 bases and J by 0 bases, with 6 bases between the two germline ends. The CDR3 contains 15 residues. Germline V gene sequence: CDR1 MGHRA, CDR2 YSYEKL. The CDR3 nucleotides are TGCGCCAGCAGCCAAGAAACTTTTAGCAATCAGCCCCAGCATTTT. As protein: CASSQETFSNQPQHF.

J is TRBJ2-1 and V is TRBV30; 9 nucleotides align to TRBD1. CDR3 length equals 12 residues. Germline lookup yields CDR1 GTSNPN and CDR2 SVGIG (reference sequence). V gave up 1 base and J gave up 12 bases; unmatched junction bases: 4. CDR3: CAWSAGQGWQFF. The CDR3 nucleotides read TGTGCCTGGAGTGCCGGACAGGGGTGGCAGTTCTTC.

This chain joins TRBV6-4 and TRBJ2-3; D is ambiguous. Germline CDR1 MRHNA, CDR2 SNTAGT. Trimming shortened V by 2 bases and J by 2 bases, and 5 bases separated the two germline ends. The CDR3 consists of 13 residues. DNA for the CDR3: TGTGCCAGCAGTGACAGGGCCACAGATACGCAGTATTTT. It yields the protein CASSDRATDTQYF.

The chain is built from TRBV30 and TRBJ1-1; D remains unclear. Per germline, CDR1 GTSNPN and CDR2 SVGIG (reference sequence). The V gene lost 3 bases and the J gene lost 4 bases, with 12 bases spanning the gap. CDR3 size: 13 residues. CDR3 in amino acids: CAWSPLGGTEAFF. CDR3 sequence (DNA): TGTGCCTGGAGCCCCCTGGGTGGCACTGAAGCTTTCTTT.

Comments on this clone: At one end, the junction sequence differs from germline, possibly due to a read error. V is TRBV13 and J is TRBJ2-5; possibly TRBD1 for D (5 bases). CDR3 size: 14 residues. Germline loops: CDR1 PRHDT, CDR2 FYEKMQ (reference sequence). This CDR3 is CATSAGPIQETQYF. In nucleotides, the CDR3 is TGTGCCACCAGCGCAGGGCCCATCCAAGAGACCCAGTACTTC.

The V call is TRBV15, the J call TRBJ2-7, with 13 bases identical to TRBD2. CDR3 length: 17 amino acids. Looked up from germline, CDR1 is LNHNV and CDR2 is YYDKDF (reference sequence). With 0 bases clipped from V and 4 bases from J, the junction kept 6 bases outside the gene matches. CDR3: CATSRDELAGGIYEQYV. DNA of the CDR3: TGTGCCACCAGCAGAGACGAACTAGCGGGGGGGATTTACGAGCAGTACGTC.

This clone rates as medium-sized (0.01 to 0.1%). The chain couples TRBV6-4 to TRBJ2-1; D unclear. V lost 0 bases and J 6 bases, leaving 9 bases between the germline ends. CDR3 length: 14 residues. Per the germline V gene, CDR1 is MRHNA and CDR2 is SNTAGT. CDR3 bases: TGTGCCAGCAGTGACTCAGAAGGGCCCAATGAGCAGTTCTTC. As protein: CASSDSEGPNEQFF.

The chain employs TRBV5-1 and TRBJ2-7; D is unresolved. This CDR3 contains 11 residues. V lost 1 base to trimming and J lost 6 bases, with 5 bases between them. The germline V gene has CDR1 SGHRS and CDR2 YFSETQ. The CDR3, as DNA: TGCGCCAGCAGCTTGACGGGCGAGCAGTACTTC. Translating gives CASSLTGEQYF.